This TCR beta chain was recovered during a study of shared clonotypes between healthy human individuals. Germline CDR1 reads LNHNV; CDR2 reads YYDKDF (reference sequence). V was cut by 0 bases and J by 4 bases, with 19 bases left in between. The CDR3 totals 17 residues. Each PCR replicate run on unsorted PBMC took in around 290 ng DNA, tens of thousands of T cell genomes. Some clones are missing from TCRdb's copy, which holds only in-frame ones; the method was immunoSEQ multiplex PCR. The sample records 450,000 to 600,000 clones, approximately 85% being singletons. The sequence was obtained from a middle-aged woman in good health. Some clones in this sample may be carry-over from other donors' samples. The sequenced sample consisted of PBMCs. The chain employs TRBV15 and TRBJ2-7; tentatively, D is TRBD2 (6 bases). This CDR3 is CATSRDYARVGTYEQYF. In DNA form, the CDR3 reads TGTGCCACCAGCAGAGATTATGCGAGGGTTGGGACTTACGAGCAGTACTTC. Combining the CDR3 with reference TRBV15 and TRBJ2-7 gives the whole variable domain DAMVIQNPRYQVTQFGKPVTLSCSQTLNHNVMYWYQQKSSQAPKLLFHYYDKDFNNEADTPDNFQSRRPNTSFCFLDIRSPGLGDTAMYLCATSRDYARVGTYEQYFGPGTRLTVT.